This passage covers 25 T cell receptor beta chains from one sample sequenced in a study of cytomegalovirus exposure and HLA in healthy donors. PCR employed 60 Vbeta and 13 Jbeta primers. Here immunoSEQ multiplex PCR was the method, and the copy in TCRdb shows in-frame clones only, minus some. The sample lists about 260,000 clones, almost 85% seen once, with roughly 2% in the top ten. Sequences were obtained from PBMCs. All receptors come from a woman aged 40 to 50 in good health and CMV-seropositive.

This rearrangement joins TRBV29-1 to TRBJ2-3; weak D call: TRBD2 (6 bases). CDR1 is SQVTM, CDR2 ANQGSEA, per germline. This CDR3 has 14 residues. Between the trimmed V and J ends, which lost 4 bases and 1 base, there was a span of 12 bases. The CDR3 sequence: CSVAGSGRTDTQYF. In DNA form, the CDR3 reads TGCAGCGTTGCGGGTAGCGGCCGCACAGATACGCAGTATTTT.

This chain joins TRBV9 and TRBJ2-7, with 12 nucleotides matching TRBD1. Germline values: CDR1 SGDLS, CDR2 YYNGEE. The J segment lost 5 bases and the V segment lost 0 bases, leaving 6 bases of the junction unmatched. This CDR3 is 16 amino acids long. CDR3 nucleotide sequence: TGTGCCAGCAGCGTAGCGGGGACAGGGGGCCTGGACGAGCAGTACTTC. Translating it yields CASSVAGTGGLDEQYF. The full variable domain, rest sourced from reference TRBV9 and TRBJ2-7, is DSGVTQTPKHLITATGQRVTLRCSPRSGDLSVYWYQQSLDQGLQFLIQYYNGEERAKGNILERFSAQQFPDLHSELNLSSLELGDSALYFCASSVAGTGGLDEQYFGPGTRLTVT.

CDR3 sequence: CASSLTDTQYF. For the CDR3, the DNA is TGTGCCAGCAGCCTCACAGATACGCAGTATTTT. V and J are TRBV2 and TRBJ2-3; D unresolved. The germline V gene has CDR1 SNHLY and CDR2 FYNNEI. CDR3 length: 11 residues. Trimming took 6 bases from V and 2 from J, leaving 3 bases between them.

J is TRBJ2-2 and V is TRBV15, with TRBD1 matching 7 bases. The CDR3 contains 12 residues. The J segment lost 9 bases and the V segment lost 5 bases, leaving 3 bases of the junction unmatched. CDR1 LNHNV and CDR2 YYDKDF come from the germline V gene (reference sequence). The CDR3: CATSRQGRELFF. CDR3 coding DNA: TGTGCCACCAGCCGACAGGGTCGGGAGCTGTTTTTT.

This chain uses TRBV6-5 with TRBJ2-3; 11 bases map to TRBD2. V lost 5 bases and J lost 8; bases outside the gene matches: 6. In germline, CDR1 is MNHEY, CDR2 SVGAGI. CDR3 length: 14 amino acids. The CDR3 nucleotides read TGTGCCAGCAGTACGGGACTAGCGGACCTTACGCAGTATTTT. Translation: CASSTGLADLTQYF.

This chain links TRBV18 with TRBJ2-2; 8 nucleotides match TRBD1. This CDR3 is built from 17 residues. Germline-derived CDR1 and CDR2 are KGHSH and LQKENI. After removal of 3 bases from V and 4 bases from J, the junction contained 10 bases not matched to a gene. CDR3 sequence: CASSPFGQGGSTGELFF. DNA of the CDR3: TGTGCCAGCTCACCCTTTGGACAGGGAGGATCCACCGGGGAGCTGTTTTTT.

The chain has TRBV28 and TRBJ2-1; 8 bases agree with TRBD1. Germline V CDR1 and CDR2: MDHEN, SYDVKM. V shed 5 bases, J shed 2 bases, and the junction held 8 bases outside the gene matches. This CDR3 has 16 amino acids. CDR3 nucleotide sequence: TGTGCCAGCAGTGCACGAGACAGGGGTCCCTACAATGAGCAGTTCTTC. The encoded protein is CASSARDRGPYNEQFF. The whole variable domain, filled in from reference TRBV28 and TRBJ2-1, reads DVKVTQSSRYLVKRTGEKVFLECVQDMDHENMFWYRQDPGLGLRLIYFSYDVKMKEKGDIPEGYSVSREKKERFSLILESASTNQTSMYLCASSARDRGPYNEQFFGPGTRLTVL.

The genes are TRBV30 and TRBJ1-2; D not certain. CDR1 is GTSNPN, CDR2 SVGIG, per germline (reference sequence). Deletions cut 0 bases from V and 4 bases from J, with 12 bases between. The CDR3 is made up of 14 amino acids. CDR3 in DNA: TGTGCCTGGAGTGTGTCTTCGGGGATCTATGGCTACACCTTC. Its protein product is CAWSVSSGIYGYTF.

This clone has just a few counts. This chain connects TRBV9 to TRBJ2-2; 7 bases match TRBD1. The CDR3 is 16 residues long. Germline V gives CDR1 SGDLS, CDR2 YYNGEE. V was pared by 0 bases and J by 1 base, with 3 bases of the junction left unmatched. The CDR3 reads CASSVGGGWNTGELFF. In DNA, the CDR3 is TGTGCCAGCAGCGTAGGAGGGGGCTGGAACACCGGGGAGCTGTTTTTT.

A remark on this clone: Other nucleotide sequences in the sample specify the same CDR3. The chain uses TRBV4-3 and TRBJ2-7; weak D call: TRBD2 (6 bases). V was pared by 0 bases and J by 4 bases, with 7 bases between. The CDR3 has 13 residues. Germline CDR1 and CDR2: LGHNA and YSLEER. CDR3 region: CASSQDGGYEQYF. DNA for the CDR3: TGCGCCAGCAGCCAAGACGGAGGGTACGAGCAGTACTTC.

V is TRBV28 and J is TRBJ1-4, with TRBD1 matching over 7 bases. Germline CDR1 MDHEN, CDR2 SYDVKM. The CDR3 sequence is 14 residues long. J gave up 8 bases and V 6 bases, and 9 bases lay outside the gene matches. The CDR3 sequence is CASSRDSIPEKLFF. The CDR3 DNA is TGTGCCAGCAGCCGGGACAGCATTCCCGAAAAACTGTTTTTT.

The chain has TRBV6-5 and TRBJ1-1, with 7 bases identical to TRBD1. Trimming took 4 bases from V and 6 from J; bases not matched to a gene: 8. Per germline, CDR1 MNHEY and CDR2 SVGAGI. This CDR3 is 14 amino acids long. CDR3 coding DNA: TGTGCCAGCAGTTCCCTTGACAGGGTGTCTGAAGCTTTCTTT. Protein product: CASSSLDRVSEAFF.

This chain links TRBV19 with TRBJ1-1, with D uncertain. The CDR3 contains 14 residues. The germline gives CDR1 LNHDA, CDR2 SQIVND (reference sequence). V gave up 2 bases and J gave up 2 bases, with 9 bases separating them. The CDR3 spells CASSIRTENTEAFF. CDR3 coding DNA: TGTGCCAGTAGTATAAGAACAGAAAACACTGAAGCTTTCTTT.

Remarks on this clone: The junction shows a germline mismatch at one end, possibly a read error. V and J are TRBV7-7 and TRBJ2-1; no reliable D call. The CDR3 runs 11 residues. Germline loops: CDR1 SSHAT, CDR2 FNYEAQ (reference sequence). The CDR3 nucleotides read TGTGCTAGCAGCTCGGGCAATGAGCAGTTCTTC. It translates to CASSSGNEQFF.

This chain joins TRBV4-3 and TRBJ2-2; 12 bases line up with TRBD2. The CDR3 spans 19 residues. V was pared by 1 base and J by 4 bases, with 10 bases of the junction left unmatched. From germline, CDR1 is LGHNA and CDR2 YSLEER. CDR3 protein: CASSQGWLAGGPGTGELFF. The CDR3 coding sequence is TGCGCCAGCAGCCAAGGATGGCTAGCGGGAGGGCCGGGCACCGGGGAGCTGTTTTTT.

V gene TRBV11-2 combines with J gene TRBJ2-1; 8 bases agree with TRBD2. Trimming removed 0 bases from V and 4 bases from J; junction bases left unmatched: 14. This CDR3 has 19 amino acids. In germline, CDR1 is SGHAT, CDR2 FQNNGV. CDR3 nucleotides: TGTGCCAGCAGCTTAGAGGCATTAGTTGGACTAGCAGAGTACAATGAGCAGTTCTTC. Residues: CASSLEALVGLAEYNEQFF.

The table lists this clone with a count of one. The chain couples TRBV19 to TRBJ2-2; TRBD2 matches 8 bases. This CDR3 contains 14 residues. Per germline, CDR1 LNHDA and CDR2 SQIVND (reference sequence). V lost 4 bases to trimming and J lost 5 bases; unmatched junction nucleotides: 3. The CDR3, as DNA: TGTGCCAGTAGTACCATAGCGGGAACCGGGGAGCTGTTTTTT. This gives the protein CASSTIAGTGELFF. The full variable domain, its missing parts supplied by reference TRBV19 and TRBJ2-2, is DGGITQSPKYLFRKEGQNVTLSCEQNLNHDAMYWYRQDPGQGLRLIYYSQIVNDFQKGDIAEGYSVSREKKESFPLTVTSAQKNPTAFYLCASSTIAGTGELFFGEGSRLTVL.

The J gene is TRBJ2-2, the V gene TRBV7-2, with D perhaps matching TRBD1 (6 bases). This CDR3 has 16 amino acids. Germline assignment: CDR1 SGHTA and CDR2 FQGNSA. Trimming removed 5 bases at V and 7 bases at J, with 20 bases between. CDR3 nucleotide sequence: TGTGCCAGCAGCCCACTCGAGAGGGGGTTGGGCGGGGAGCTGTTTTTT. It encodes CASSPLERGLGGELFF. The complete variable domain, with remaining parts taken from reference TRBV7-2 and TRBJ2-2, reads GAGVSQSPSNKVTEKGKDVELRCDPISGHTALYWYRQSLGQGLEFLIYFQGNSAPDKSGLPSDRFSAERTGGSVSTLTIQRTQQEDSAVYLCASSPLERGLGGELFFGEGSRLTVL.

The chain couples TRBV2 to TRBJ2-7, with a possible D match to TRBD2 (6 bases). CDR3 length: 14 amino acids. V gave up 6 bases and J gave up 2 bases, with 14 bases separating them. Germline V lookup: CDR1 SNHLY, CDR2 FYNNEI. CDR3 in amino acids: CASRRGGMAYEQYF. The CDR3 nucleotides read TGTGCCAGCAGGAGGGGCGGGATGGCCTACGAGCAGTACTTC.

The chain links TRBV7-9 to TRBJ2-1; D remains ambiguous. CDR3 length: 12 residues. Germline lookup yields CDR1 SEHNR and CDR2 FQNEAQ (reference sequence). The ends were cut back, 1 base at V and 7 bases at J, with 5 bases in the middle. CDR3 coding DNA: TGTGCCAGCAGCTTAGGGAGTAATGAGCAGTTCTTC. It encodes CASSLGSNEQFF.

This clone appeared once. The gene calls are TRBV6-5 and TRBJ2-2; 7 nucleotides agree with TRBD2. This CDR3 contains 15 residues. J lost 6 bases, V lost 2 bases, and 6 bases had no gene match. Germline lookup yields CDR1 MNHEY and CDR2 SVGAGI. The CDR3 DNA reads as TGTGCCAGCAGTTACACGGCGGGAGAGGCCGGGGAGCTGTTTTTT. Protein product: CASSYTAGEAGELFF.

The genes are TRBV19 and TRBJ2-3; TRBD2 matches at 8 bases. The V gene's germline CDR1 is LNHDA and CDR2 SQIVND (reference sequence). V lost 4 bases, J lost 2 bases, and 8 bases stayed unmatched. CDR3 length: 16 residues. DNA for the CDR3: TGTGCCAGTAGTACCCTACTAGCGGAGTTCACAGATACGCAGTATTTT. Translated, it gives CASSTLLAEFTDTQYF.

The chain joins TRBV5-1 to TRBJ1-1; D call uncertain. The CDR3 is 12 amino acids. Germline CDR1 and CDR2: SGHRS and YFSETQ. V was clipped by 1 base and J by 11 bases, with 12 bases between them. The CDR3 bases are TGCGCCAGCAGCTTGCCCGGGGAGGAGGCTTTCTTT. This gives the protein CASSLPGEEAFF.

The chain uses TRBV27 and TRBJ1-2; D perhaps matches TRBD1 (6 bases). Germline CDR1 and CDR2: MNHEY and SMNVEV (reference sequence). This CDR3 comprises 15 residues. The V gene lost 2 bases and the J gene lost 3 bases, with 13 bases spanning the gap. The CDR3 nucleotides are TGTGCCAGCAGTTTAACAGGGCTGGGGGACTATGGCTACACCTTC. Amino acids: CASSLTGLGDYGYTF.

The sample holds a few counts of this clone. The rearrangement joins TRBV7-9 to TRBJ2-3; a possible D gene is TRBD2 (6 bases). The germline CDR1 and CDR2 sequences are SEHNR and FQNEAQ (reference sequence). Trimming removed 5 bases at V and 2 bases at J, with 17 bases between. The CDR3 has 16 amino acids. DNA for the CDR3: TGTGCCAGCAGCCACGCCGGGACTTACCTCACAGATACGCAGTATTTT. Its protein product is CASSHAGTYLTDTQYF.